This T cell receptor beta chain was identified during a study of cytomegalovirus exposure and HLA in healthy donors. Turning to the study itself: Prior work identified some 120 million unique TCR beta sequences in roughly 190 million T cells. The Caucasian-associated ancestry cluster held 65% to 85% of around 380 genotyped donors.

About this clone: Its antigen is not known.

Study outcomes and limitations: Cytomegalovirus-associated TCR beta chains were listed, numbering 150 to 200.

60 Vbeta and 13 Jbeta primers were used in PCR. The repertoire was sequenced with immunoSEQ multiplex PCR; TCRdb's copy has only in-frame clones and lacks some. The sample shows about 170,000 clones, under 80% of them seen only once. The CDR3 is 15 residues long. Losses at the gene ends were 6 bases for V and 1 base for J; bases not matched to a gene: 4. Germline assignment: CDR1 MNHNS and CDR2 SASEGT. This chain joins TRBV6-1 and TRBJ2-7; 12 positions match TRBD2. This TCR came from a female donor in good health and CMV-seronegative. What was sequenced was PBMCs. Here the CDR3 reads CASRTSGGSSYEQYF. CDR3 DNA sequence: TGTGCCAGCAGGACTAGCGGGGGTTCATCCTACGAGCAGTACTTC.